This T cell receptor (beta chain) was found in a study of T cell responses to AZD1222 COVID-19 vaccine. The V and J ends lost 2 bases and 4 bases, in that order; junction bases with no gene match: 3. CDR3 length: 14 residues. The germline CDR1 and CDR2 sequences are SEHNR and FQNEAQ (reference sequence). As regards this clone: At the DNA level, this CDR3 is encoded by other sequences in the same sample as well.

Generated by immunoSEQ multiplex PCR, the TCRdb table keeps only in-frame clones and is missing some. The profile covers 150,000 or so clones, with roughly 90% appearing a single time and around 3.2% taken by the ten largest. The clonotype originates from an adult in good health. The chain is built from TRBV7-9 and TRBJ1-1; 8 nucleotides agree with TRBD1. Specimen: peripheral blood, collected on day 0 of AZD1222 vaccination. In nucleotides, the CDR3 is TGTGCCAGCAGCTTACAGGGGGCGGCCACTGAAGCTTTCTTT. Translation: CASSLQGAATEAFF.